Only a few counts were recorded for the clone carrying this T cell receptor (beta chain). Its matching antigen is unknown. Trimming cost V 3 bases and J 2 bases, with 10 bases left between them. There are 14 residues in the CDR3. Germline lookup yields CDR1 SGHTA and CDR2 FQGNSA. Each CDR3 protein gets one entry after TCRdb re-called the 5' RACE reads with MiXCR. The table has approximately 110,000 distinct CDR3 sequences, 6% to 8% seen once. The data stem from a study of T cells after yellow fever vaccination. Study outcomes and limitations: FACS-sorted repertoires might harbor abundant contaminating clonotypes from the bulk population.

This TCR was recovered from a man between 18 and 35 years old who received the YFV17D yellow fever vaccine. The V call is TRBV7-2, the J call TRBJ1-2; tentatively, D is TRBD1 (5 bases). This specimen consisted of CD4+ T cells sorted from PBMCs, obtained approximately 11 days after the first yellow fever vaccination. CDR3 amino acids: CASSFLRENYGYTF. The CDR3 DNA sequence: TGTGCCAGCAGCTTCCTCAGGGAGAACTATGGCTACACCTTC. The whole variable domain, filled in from reference TRBV7-2 and TRBJ1-2, reads GAGVSQSPSNKVTEKGKDVELRCDPISGHTALYWYRQSLGQGLEFLIYFQGNSAPDKSGLPSDRFSAERTGGSVSTLTIQRTQQEDSAVYLCASSFLRENYGYTFGSGTRLTVV.